Below, 22 T cell receptor beta chains from the same sample are listed, as sequenced in a study of long-term antiretroviral therapy in people with HIV (dated by TCRdb to between 2021 and 2022). The immunoSEQ hsTCRB v3.0 assay was used at survey level resolution to sequence the TRB variable region. As stored in TCRdb, this immuneACCESS dataset retains in-frame rearrangements with V and J assigned. A fraction of the clones does not appear; measured against another copy, unresolved V genes explain less than half of the discrepancy, and the remainder lacks a known reason. This sample holds around 30,000 clones; about 93% were observed only once. The ten largest clones capture under 13% of the sample. The sequenced sample was unsorted PBMCs, obtained 6.2 years after starting antiretroviral therapy. The receptors originated from a man aged 35 to 55 with HIV.

The V gene is TRBV25-1, the J gene TRBJ2-1; TRBD2 agrees at 10 bases. Germline V gene sequence: CDR1 MGHDK, CDR2 SYGVNS. CDR3 length: 15 residues. V lost 8 bases and J lost 4; bases outside the gene matches: 8. Here the CDR3 DNA reads TGTGCCAGCCAAGAAACTAGCGGGGTGTACAATGAGCAGTTCTTC. Its translation: CASQETSGVYNEQFF.

This chain links TRBV25-1 with TRBJ2-7; D gene ambiguous. CDR1 is MGHDK and CDR2 is SYGVNS in the germline V gene. The CDR3 is made up of 10 amino acids. Trimming took 5 bases from V and 4 from J, leaving 3 bases between them. The CDR3 bases are TGTGCCAGCAGTAAGTACGAGCAGTACTTC. Translated, it gives CASSKYEQYF.

The V call is TRBV5-6, the J call TRBJ2-2; D uncertain. Germline CDR1 and CDR2: SGHDT and YYEEEE. CDR3 size: 14 residues. V dropped 4 bases and J dropped 1 base, with 8 bases sitting between them. CDR3 protein: CASSREQNTGELFF. CDR3 DNA sequence: TGTGCCAGCAGCCGAGAACAGAACACCGGGGAGCTGTTTTTT.

This sequence joins TRBV4-1 and TRBJ1-6, with D perhaps matching TRBD1 (6 bases). Germline V CDR1 and CDR2: MGHRA, YSYEKL. Between the trimmed V and J ends, which lost 0 bases and 0 bases, there was a span of 12 bases. There are 18 residues in the CDR3. In DNA, the CDR3 is TGCGCCAGCAGCCAAGAGACAGGAATGAGCTCCTATAATTCACCCCTCCACTTT. It is translated as CASSQETGMSSYNSPLHF.

This clone has just one count. V and J are TRBV7-8 and TRBJ2-7; the D gene could be TRBD1 or TRBD2 (5 bases each). Germline assignment: CDR1 SGHVS and CDR2 FQNEAQ. Trimming took 5 bases from V and 0 from J, leaving 14 bases between them. CDR3 length equals 15 residues. Written as DNA, the CDR3 is TGTGCCAGCAGCGCACGGGACGGAACCTCCTACGAGCAGTACTTC. Translated: CASSARDGTSYEQYF.

The chain links TRBV5-6 to TRBJ2-7; a weak D match, TRBD1 (6 bases). CDR3 size: 14 residues. The germline gives CDR1 SGHDT, CDR2 YYEEEE. The V end lost 6 bases, the J end lost 7 bases, and 20 bases lay between the germline ends. CDR3 DNA: TGTGCCAGCACCAAGGGAAGATGGACAGAAGAGCAGTACTTC. Its translation is CASTKGRWTEEQYF.

V is TRBV9 and J is TRBJ1-2; 7 nucleotides agree with TRBD1. The germline V gene has CDR1 SGDLS and CDR2 YYNGEE. The CDR3 is 17 residues long. V was clipped by 5 bases and J by 1 base; unmatched bases: 14. The CDR3 is CASSKYISGTVNYGYTF. The CDR3 DNA sequence: TGTGCCAGCAGTAAATATATTTCCGGGACAGTTAACTATGGCTACACCTTC.

The CDR3 DNA follows: TGTGCCAGTAGAGGACAGGCGAACACCGGGGAGCTGTTTTTT. Residues: CASRGQANTGELFF. The chain is built from TRBV19 and TRBJ2-2, with 7 bases matching TRBD1. Germline loops: CDR1 LNHDA, CDR2 SQIVND (reference sequence). The V and J ends lost 6 bases and 0 bases, in that order; junction bases with no gene match: 1. This CDR3 has 14 residues. The full variable domain, rest sourced from reference TRBV19 and TRBJ2-2, is DGGITQSPKYLFRKEGQNVTLSCEQNLNHDAMYWYRQDPGQGLRLIYYSQIVNDFQKGDIAEGYSVSREKKESFPLTVTSAQKNPTAFYLCASRGQANTGELFFGEGSRLTVL.

The V gene is TRBV6-4, the J gene TRBJ2-3; 7 bases are shared with TRBD1. Looked up from germline, CDR1 is MRHNA and CDR2 is SNTAGT. The CDR3 is made up of 15 amino acids. Unmatched junction bases numbered 7, after V lost 4 bases and J lost 3 bases. This chain's CDR3 is CASSGKGAGTDTQYF. The CDR3 nucleotides read TGTGCCAGCAGTGGAAAGGGGGCTGGGACAGATACGCAGTATTTT.

The chain recombines TRBV9 with TRBJ2-2, with TRBD2 matching 12 bases. Germline V gene data show CDR1 as SGDLS and CDR2 as YYNGEE. CDR3 length equals 15 residues. V lost 3 bases and J lost 7; bases outside the gene matches: 4. DNA of the CDR3: TGTGCCAGCAGCGCGGGACTAGCGGGCCTCGGGGAGCTGTTTTTT. Protein product: CASSAGLAGLGELFF.

J is TRBJ1-6 and V is TRBV25-1; TRBD1 agrees at 8 bases. There are 15 residues in the CDR3. J was trimmed by 7 bases and V by 7 bases; bases with no gene match: 9. Germline CDR1 reads MGHDK; CDR2 reads SYGVNS. CDR3 in DNA: TGTGCCAGCAAAATAACAGGGGGTGAGAATTCACCCCTCCACTTT. It encodes CASKITGGENSPLHF.

This chain uses TRBV5-1 with TRBJ1-6; 8 bases agree with TRBD1. Looked up from germline, CDR1 is SGHRS and CDR2 is YFSETQ. V was pared by 0 bases and J by 7 bases, with 0 bases of the junction left unmatched. The CDR3 is made up of 14 amino acids. DNA of the CDR3: TGCGCCAGCAGCTTGGGACAGGGGAATTCACCCCTCCACTTT. This gives the protein CASSLGQGNSPLHF.

V usage is TRBV7-9 and J usage is TRBJ1-5, with TRBD1 matching 10 bases. J gave up 13 bases and V 1 base, and 1 base lay outside the gene matches. The CDR3 length is 12 residues. CDR1 and CDR2 from the germline V gene are SEHNR and FQNEAQ (reference sequence). Here the CDR3 DNA reads TGTGCCAGCAGCTTAGGGGACAGGGGACAGCATTTT. This translates into CASSLGDRGQHF.

In nucleotides, the CDR3 is TGTGCCAGCAGCTTAGAGGGGCACGGCTACAATGAGCAGTTCTTC. It yields the protein CASSLEGHGYNEQFF. This chain links TRBV7-9 with TRBJ2-1; weak D call: TRBD1 (5 bases). The germline gives CDR1 SEHNR, CDR2 FQNEAQ (reference sequence). This CDR3 is 15 amino acids long. V shed 1 base and J shed 3 bases, with 10 bases lying between them.

The chain employs TRBV2 and TRBJ1-1, with D perhaps TRBD1 (5 bases). V gave up 7 bases and J gave up 2 bases, with 11 bases separating them. Looked up from germline, CDR1 is SNHLY and CDR2 is FYNNEI. This CDR3 has 13 residues. DNA of the CDR3: TGTGCCAGCACCGCAGGGACCAACACTGAAGCTTTCTTT. Its protein product is CASTAGTNTEAFF.

Comments on this clone: The junction shows a germline mismatch at one end, possibly a read error. The rearrangement uses TRBV5-8 and TRBJ2-1; 7 nucleotides align to TRBD1. The CDR3 covers 14 residues. The germline V gene has CDR1 SGHTS and CDR2 YDEGEE. This CDR3 is CASSSMTGSSYSVF. CDR3 DNA sequence: TGTGCCAGCAGCTCGATGACAGGGTCATCATACTCGGTCTTC.

The chain joins TRBV19 to TRBJ1-1; D unclear. The CDR3 covers 19 residues. Trimming removed 0 bases from V and 1 base from J, with 21 bases in between. Germline V lookup: CDR1 LNHDA, CDR2 SQIVND (reference sequence). This CDR3 reads CASSIDLMRTLEPNTEAFF. The CDR3 DNA follows: TGTGCCAGTAGTATAGATCTAATGAGGACTTTAGAACCGAACACTGAAGCTTTCTTT.

The chain links TRBV5-1 to TRBJ2-5, with TRBD2 as a possible D gene (6 bases). The J call may be wrong; the DNA end is better matched by TRBJ2-7. In germline, CDR1 is SGHRS, CDR2 YFSETQ. The CDR3 extends over 14 amino acids. The CDR3 is CASSLDGRTYEQYF. CDR3 coding DNA: TGCGCCAGCAGCTTGGATGGGAGGACCTACGAGCAGTACTTC.

The chain is built from TRBV9 and TRBJ1-3; tentatively, D is TRBD1 (5 bases). The germline V gene has CDR1 SGDLS and CDR2 YYNGEE. Trimming removed 0 bases at V and 3 bases at J, with 16 bases between. The CDR3 extends over 17 amino acids. CDR3 protein: CASSVASTGTLGNTIYF. CDR3 bases: TGTGCCAGCAGCGTAGCCTCCACCGGGACTCTTGGAAACACCATATATTTT.

This sequence joins TRBV7-9 and TRBJ2-4, with D possibly being TRBD1 or TRBD2 (5 bases each). Germline-derived CDR1 and CDR2 are SEHNR and FQNEAQ (reference sequence). This CDR3 spans 16 amino acids. Trimming took 1 base from V and 1 from J, leaving 11 bases between them. Written as DNA, the CDR3 is TGTGCCAGCAGCTTAGGAGGGGCAACGGCCAAAAACATTCAGTACTTC. It codes for CASSLGGATAKNIQYF.

This chain joins TRBV5-1 and TRBJ1-1; 10 bases are shared with TRBD1. CDR3 length: 17 residues. V lost 7 bases, J lost 1 base, and 13 bases stayed unmatched. Germline CDR1 is SGHRS and CDR2 is YFSETQ. CDR3 bases: TGCGCCAGCTCCGGGACAGGGGCCCAGTGGGGGAACACTGAAGCTTTCTTT. Protein product: CASSGTGAQWGNTEAFF.

This clone has only one observation. The chain couples TRBV9 to TRBJ2-3, with a tentative D call TRBD2 (5 bases). CDR3 length: 19 residues. Germline-derived CDR1 and CDR2 are SGDLS and YYNGEE. Trimming pared 0 bases from V and 8 bases from J, leaving 28 bases between. CDR3 nucleotides: TGTGCCAGCAGCGTAGAGCCCGCCGACCTCCGGGGAAACGGAGGTACGCAGTATTTT. As protein: CASSVEPADLRGNGGTQYF.